This TCR beta chain was sequenced in a study of response to subunit inactivated influenza vaccine. MiXCR, applied by TCRdb to the RT-PCR reads, yields one record per CDR3 protein. The sample contains more than 450,000 distinct CDR3 sequences, under 9% of which appear only once. The table lists this clonotype with many counts. Germline V lookup: CDR1 ENHRY, CDR2 SYGVKD. V lost 2 bases to trimming and J lost 3 bases, with 7 bases between them. There are 14 residues in the CDR3. The chain has TRBV10-3 and TRBJ2-2, with unresolved D. The source material was PBMCs from blood, sampled roughly 24 months after vaccination. This receptor was identified in a man aged 50 to 69 who received an inactivated influenza vaccine. The CDR3 DNA reads as TGTGCCATCAGTGAGGAACCGGACACCGGGGAGCTGTTTTTT. Translating gives CAISEEPDTGELFF.